This T cell receptor beta chain appears in the sequencing data of a study of T cells after posttransplantation cyclophosphamide. General study results and limits: After PTCy, TRB diversity resembled that of CNI/methotrexate controls. Later post-transplant blood repertoires were often dominated by donor CD8+ memory clones. Skin or GI-infiltrating T cells shared few TRB sequences with blood.

This clone is labeled as medium-sized (0.01 to 0.1%). Its antigen is as yet unknown. Libraries were prepared by immunoSEQ multiplex PCR; TCRdb keeps only in-frame clonotypes and omits some of them. This repertoire holds around 2,900 clones, and none appear only once. CDR3 length: 15 residues. Germline V gene data show CDR1 as LGHNA and CDR2 as YSLEER. Trimming cost V 4 bases and J 3 bases; bases outside gene matches: 4. Treatment was busulfan-fludarabine conditioning, a marrow graft, and cyclophosphamide on days +3 and +4. This clonotype was sampled from a female patient in her fifties or sixties who received an allogeneic stem cell transplant from a related donor, was CMV-positive, and had no GVHD. A share of the T cells may be of graft donor origin. J is TRBJ2-1 and V is TRBV4-3; 9 bases line up with TRBD2. This specimen was PBMCs, taken after allogeneic stem cell transplant with posttransplant cyclophosphamide. The CDR3 loop reads CASSLSGRIYNEQFF. CDR3 nucleotides: TGCGCCAGCAGCCTAAGCGGGAGGATCTACAATGAGCAGTTCTTC.